This TCR beta chain was obtained from a study of early T cells in non-severe SARS-CoV-2 infection. At the level of the study: Sequencing input comprised bulk RNA from unsorted whole blood; chain pairing was not available. The study's findings and limits: Comparison of clonotypes with VDJdb favored anti-spike CD8 responses while missing private and CD4 specificities.

Individual cDNA molecules received unique molecular identifiers. TCRdb called the 5' RACE reads again in MiXCR, with one record for every CDR3 protein. The table shows 50,000 or so distinct CDR3 sequences, with 5.6% occurring only once. This clonotype came up many times. The antigen is unknown. Trimming took off 6 bases at V and 1 base at J, with 13 bases between the two ends. Germline CDR1 is DFQATT and CDR2 is SNEGSKA (reference sequence). This CDR3 region has 14 residues. Sequences were obtained from whole blood. The TCR sequence derives from an adult who was a healthcare worker with PCR-confirmed SARS-CoV-2 infection or an uninfected control (not recorded which). The chain is built from TRBV20-1 and TRBJ1-3; D gene ambiguous. CDR3 amino acids: CSAESGNSGNTIYF. The CDR3 nucleotides are TGCAGTGCCGAAAGCGGGAATTCTGGAAACACCATATATTTT.